This T cell receptor beta chain was identified in a study of blood T cell repertoires in COVID-19. For the study at large: Both acute and convalescent COVID-19 samples were obtained from the United States, Italy and Spain. PBMCs, B-cell-depleted T cells, or T cells provided the cDNA or gDNA that made up the material.

J lost 4 bases, V lost 4 bases, and 5 bases had no gene match. The germline gives CDR1 LGHNA, CDR2 YSLEER. This CDR3 spans 15 amino acids. Original data processing: How many nucleated cells were present was estimated from reference gene primer amplification. Sequenced by immunoSEQ multiplex PCR; TCRdb stores in-frame clones only, minus some. For V, J and clone size, that table is used; D and trimming come from the DNA. The table records about 330,000 clones, roughly 83% of them present only once. The chain couples TRBV4-3 to TRBJ2-1; 9 nucleotides match TRBD2. This TCR was sampled from a woman aged 50 to 60 with acute or convalescent COVID-19. Sequencing was performed on peripheral blood. The CDR3 reads CASSPRLAVYNEQFF. DNA of the CDR3: TGCGCCAGCAGCCCCCGACTAGCGGTTTACAATGAGCAGTTCTTC.